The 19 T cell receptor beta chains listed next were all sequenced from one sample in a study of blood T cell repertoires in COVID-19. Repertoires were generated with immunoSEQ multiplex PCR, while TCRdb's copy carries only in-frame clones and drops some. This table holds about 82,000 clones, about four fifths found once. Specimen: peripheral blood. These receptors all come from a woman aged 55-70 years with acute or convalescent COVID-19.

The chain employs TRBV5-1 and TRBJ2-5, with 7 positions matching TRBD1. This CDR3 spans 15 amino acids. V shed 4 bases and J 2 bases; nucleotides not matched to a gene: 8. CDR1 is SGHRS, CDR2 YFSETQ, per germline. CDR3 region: CASSPRDSAQETQYF. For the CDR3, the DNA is TGCGCCAGCAGCCCCCGGGACAGTGCACAAGAGACCCAGTACTTC.

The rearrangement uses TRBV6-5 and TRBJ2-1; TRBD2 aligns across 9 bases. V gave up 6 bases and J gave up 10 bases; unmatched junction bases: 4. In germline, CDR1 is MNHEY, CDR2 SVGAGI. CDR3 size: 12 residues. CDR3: CASRSGGREQFF. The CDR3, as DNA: TGTGCCAGCAGGAGCGGGGGGCGCGAGCAGTTCTTC.

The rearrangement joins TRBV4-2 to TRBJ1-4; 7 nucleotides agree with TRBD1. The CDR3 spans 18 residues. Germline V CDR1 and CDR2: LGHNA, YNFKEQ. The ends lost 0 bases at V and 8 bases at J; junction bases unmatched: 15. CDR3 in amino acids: CASSQEFPTGDKWEKLFF. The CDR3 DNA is TGTGCCAGCAGCCAAGAGTTCCCAACAGGGGATAAGTGGGAAAAACTGTTTTTT.

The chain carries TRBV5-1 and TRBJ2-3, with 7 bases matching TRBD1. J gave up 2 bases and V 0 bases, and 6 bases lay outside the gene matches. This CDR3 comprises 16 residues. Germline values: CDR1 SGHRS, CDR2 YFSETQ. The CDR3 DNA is TGCGCCAGCAGCTTGGGAGGGGGCCCGAACACAGATACGCAGTATTTT. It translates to CASSLGGGPNTDTQYF.

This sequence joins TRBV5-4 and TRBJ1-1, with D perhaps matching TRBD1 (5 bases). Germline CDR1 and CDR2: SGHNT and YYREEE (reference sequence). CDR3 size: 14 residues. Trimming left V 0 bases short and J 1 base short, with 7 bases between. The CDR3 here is CASSLAGGNTEAFF. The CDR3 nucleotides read TGTGCCAGCAGCTTGGCGGGGGGGAACACTGAAGCTTTCTTT.

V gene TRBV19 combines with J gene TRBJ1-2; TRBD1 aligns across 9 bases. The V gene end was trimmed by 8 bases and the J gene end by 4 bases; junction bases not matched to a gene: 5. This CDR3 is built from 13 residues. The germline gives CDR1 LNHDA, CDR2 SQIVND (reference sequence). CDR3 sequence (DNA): TGTGCCAGTCAGACAGGGGGGTTCTATGGCTACACCTTC. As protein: CASQTGGFYGYTF.

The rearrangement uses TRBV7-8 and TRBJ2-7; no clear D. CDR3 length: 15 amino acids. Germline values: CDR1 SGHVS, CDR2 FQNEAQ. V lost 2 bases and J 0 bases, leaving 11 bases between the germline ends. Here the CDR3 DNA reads TGTGCCAGCAGCTTATATTCAACGGGCTCCTACGAGCAGTACTTC. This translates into CASSLYSTGSYEQYF.

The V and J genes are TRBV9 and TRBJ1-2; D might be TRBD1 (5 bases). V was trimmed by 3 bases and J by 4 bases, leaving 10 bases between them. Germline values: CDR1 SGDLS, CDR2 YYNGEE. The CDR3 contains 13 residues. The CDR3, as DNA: TGTGCCAGCAGCGCAACAGGTGTCTATGGCTACACCTTC. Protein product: CASSATGVYGYTF.

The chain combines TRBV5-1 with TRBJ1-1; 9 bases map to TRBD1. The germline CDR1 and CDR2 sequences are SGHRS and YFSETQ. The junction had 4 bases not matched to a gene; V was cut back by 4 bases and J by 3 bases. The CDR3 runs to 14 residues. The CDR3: CASSLTGGDTEAFF. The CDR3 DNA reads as TGCGCCAGCAGCCTGACAGGGGGGGACACTGAAGCTTTCTTT. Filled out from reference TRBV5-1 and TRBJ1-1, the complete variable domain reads KAGVTQTPRYLIKTRGQQVTLSCSPISGHRSVSWYQQTPGQGLQFLFEYFSETQRNKGNFPGRFSGRQFSNSRSEMNVSTLELGDSALYLCASSLTGGDTEAFFGQGTRLTVV.

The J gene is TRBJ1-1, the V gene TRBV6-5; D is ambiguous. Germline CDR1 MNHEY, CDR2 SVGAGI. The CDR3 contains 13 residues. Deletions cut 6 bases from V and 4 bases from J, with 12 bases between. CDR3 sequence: CASSQAHGTEAFF. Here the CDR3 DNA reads TGTGCCAGCAGCCAAGCTCATGGCACTGAAGCTTTCTTT.

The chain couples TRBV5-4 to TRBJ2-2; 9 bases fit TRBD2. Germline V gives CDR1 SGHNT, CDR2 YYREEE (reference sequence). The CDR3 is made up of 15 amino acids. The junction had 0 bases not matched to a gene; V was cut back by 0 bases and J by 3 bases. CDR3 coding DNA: TGTGCCAGCAGCTTGGTAGCGGGGGACACCGGGGAGCTGTTTTTT. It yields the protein CASSLVAGDTGELFF.

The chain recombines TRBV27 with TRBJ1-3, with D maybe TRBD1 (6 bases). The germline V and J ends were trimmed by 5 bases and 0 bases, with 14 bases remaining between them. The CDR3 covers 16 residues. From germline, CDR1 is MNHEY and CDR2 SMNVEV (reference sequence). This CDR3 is CASSRGGRSSGNTIYF. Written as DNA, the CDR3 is TGTGCCAGCAGTAGGGGGGGGAGATCCTCTGGAAACACCATATATTTT.

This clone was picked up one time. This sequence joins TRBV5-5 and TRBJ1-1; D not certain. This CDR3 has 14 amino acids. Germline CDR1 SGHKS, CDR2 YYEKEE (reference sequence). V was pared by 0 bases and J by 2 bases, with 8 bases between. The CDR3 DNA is TGTGCCAGCAGCTTGGCCGCGGGAAACACTGAAGCTTTCTTT. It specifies CASSLAAGNTEAFF. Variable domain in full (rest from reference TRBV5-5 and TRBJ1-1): DAGVTQSPTHLIKTRGQQVTLRCSPISGHKSVSWYQQVLGQGPQFIFQYYEKEERGRGNFPDRFSARQFPNYSSELNVNALLLGDSALYLCASSLAAGNTEAFFGQGTRLTVV.

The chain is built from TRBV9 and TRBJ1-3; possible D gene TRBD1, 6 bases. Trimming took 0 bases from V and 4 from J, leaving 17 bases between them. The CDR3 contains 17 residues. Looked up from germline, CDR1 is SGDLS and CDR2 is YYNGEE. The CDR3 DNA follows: TGTGCCAGCAGCGTAGGTGCGGGGGGCGCGCAGGGAAACACCATATATTTT. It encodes CASSVGAGGAQGNTIYF.

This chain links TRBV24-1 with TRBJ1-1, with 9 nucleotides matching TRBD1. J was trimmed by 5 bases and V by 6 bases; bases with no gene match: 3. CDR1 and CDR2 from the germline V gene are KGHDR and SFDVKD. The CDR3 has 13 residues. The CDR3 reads CATSNRGLTEAFF. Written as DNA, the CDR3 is TGTGCCACCAGTAACAGGGGGCTTACTGAAGCTTTCTTT.

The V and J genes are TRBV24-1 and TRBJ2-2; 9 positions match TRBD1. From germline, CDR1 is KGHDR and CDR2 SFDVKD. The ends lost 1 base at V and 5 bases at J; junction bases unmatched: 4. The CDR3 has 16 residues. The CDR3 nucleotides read TGTGCCACCAGTGATTTCGGGACAGGGTCAACCGGGGAGCTGTTTTTT. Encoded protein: CATSDFGTGSTGELFF.

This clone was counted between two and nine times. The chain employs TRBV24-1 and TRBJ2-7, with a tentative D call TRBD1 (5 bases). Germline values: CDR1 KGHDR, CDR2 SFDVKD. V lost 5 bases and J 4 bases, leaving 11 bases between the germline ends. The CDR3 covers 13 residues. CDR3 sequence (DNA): TGTGCCACCAGTGGGGTCACAGGTTACGAGCAGTACTTC. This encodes CATSGVTGYEQYF.

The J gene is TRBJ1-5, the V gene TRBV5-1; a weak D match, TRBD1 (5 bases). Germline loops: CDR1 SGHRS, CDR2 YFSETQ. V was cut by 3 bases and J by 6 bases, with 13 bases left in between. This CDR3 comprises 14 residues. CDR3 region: CASSSAGLGQPQHF. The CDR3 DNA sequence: TGCGCCAGCAGCTCCGCAGGGCTTGGTCAGCCCCAGCATTTT.

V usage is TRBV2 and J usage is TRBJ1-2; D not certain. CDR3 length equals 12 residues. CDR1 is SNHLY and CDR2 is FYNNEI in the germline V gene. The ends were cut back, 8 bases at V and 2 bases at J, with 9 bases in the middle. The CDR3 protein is CASRAPNYGYTF. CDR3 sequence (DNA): TGTGCCAGCCGAGCACCGAACTATGGCTACACCTTC.